A single sample gave rise to the 26 T cell receptor beta chains below, sequenced in a study of post-analysis software for immune sequencing data. Findings and caveats of the study: With TRBV5-6, TRBV5-1 and TRBV20-1 included, roughly five TRBV segments were more frequent in patients than in controls.

The antigens these receptors bind are not known. The library was made from cDNA and included unique molecular identifiers. MiXCR, run by TCRdb on the PCR reads, gives a single entry per CDR3 protein. Of roughly 580,000 distinct CDR3 sequences listed, around 47% are singletons. Sequencing input: blood. The receptor source for this set is a girl aged 5-17 years with multiple sclerosis.

The chain has TRBV6-1 and TRBJ2-3, with 7 bases aligning to TRBD2. Germline V gives CDR1 MNHNS, CDR2 SASEGT. CDR3 size: 14 residues. V lost 5 bases and J lost 2; bases outside the gene matches: 4. CDR3 residues: CASSIQRDTDTQYF. DNA for the CDR3: TGTGCCAGCAGTATACAGCGGGACACAGATACGCAGTATTTT.

The rearrangement links TRBV10-3 to TRBJ2-7; D not resolved. The V gene lost 5 bases and the J gene lost 2 bases, with 10 bases spanning the gap. The CDR3 extends over 13 amino acids. CDR1 ENHRY and CDR2 SYGVKD come from the germline V gene. The CDR3 sequence: CAISPTSAYEQYF. CDR3 DNA: TGTGCCATCAGTCCTACCTCCGCCTACGAGCAGTACTTC.

This clonotype came up a few times. V is TRBV5-1 and J is TRBJ2-2, with D tentatively TRBD2 (6 bases). From germline, CDR1 is SGHRS and CDR2 YFSETQ. The CDR3 sequence is 17 residues long. With 1 base removed from V and 5 bases from J, the gap between germline ends came to 18 bases. CDR3 nucleotides: TGCGCCAGCAGCTTGCTGGGTAGCGGCCTCGGTACCGGGGAGCTGTTTTTT. Translating gives CASSLLGSGLGTGELFF.

The V call is TRBV12-3 or TRBV12-4, the J call TRBJ1-1, with TRBD1 matching over 9 bases. After removal of 11 bases from V and 4 bases from J, the junction contained 8 bases not matched to a gene. This CDR3 spans 13 amino acids. CDR3 sequence reads: CAGTPTGGTEAFF. CDR3 sequence (DNA): TGTGCCGGCACCCCGACAGGGGGCACTGAAGCTTTCTTT.

The chain has TRBV20-1 and TRBJ1-1; D is undetermined. Germline values: CDR1 DFQATT, CDR2 SNEGSKA (reference sequence). CDR3 length equals 13 residues. Trimming removed 2 bases at V and 8 bases at J, with 15 bases between. The chain's CDR3 is CSARQIGGSEAFF. CDR3 DNA sequence: TGCAGTGCTAGACAAATAGGAGGGTCCGAAGCTTTCTTT.

V usage is TRBV29-1 and J usage is TRBJ1-5, with TRBD1 as a possible D gene (6 bases). This CDR3 is 13 amino acids long. CDR1 and CDR2 (germline): SQVTM, ANQGSEA. Trimming removed 5 bases at V and 1 base at J, with 9 bases between. In DNA, the CDR3 is TGCAGCGTTATAGGACAGAGCAATCAGCCCCAGCATTTT. It translates to CSVIGQSNQPQHF.

This clonotype has only one observation. The chain employs TRBV12-3 or TRBV12-4 and TRBJ2-6; 11 nucleotides line up with TRBD2. The CDR3 is 20 amino acids. V was pared by 6 bases and J by 0 bases, with 13 bases of the junction left unmatched. The CDR3 nucleotides read TGTGCCAGCAGCCCTAGACTAGCGGGGAACTTCCACTCTGGGGCCAACGTCCTGACTTTC. It encodes CASSPRLAGNFHSGANVLTF.

CDR3 in amino acids: CASSLELAGYTF. CDR3 coding DNA: TGCGCCAGCAGCTTGGAACTGGCTGGCTACACCTTC. The rearrangement uses TRBV5-1 and TRBJ1-2; no definite D call. Germline V gives CDR1 SGHRS, CDR2 YFSETQ. The CDR3 sequence is 12 residues long. V was cut by 0 bases and J by 7 bases, with 7 bases left in between.

The V and J genes are TRBV7-2 and TRBJ1-5; maybe TRBD1 (6 bases). Trimming left V 5 bases short and J 3 bases short, with 14 bases between. Germline lookup yields CDR1 SGHTA and CDR2 FQGNSA. The CDR3 length is 15 residues. CDR3 amino acids: CASSASWTANQPQHF. The CDR3 nucleotides read TGTGCCAGCAGCGCGAGTTGGACAGCCAATCAGCCCCAGCATTTT.

The chain combines TRBV2 with TRBJ2-7, with 10 positions matching TRBD1. Germline lookup yields CDR1 SNHLY and CDR2 FYNNEI. This CDR3 region has 13 residues. J gave up 2 bases and V 8 bases, and 3 bases lay outside the gene matches. The CDR3 reads CASGQGDTYEQYF. CDR3 sequence (DNA): TGTGCCAGCGGACAGGGGGACACCTACGAGCAGTACTTC.

The rearrangement joins TRBV6-2 or TRBV6-3 to TRBJ2-7; no firm D call. The CDR3 sequence is 13 residues long. Germline V lookup: CDR1 MNHEY, CDR2 SVGEGT. Deletions cut 0 bases from V and 2 bases from J, with 5 bases between. This CDR3 is CASSYSVAYEQYF. The CDR3 DNA reads TGTGCCAGCAGTTACTCAGTGGCCTACGAGCAGTACTTC.

V is TRBV10-2 and J is TRBJ1-5, with D perhaps TRBD1 (5 bases). The germline CDR1 and CDR2 sequences are WSHSY and SAAADI. CDR3 size: 16 residues. Trimming cost V 2 bases and J 5 bases, with 16 bases left between them. CDR3 in DNA: TGCGCCAGCAGTGAGGGGCGGGGGGTATTGGATCAGCCCCAGCATTTT. It encodes CASSEGRGVLDQPQHF.

This clonotype is a singleton in its sample. The chain has TRBV25-1 and TRBJ1-2; D is undetermined. This CDR3 comprises 14 residues. Germline V gene data show CDR1 as MGHDK and CDR2 as SYGVNS. Trimming took 5 bases from V and 6 from J, leaving 16 bases between them. In DNA, the CDR3 is TGTGCCAGCAGTCTCTCACGTGGTACAGATGGCTACACCTTC. The encoded protein is CASSLSRGTDGYTF.

There are a few counts of this clonotype. DNA of the CDR3: TGCAGCGTAAGGGGGATAGACGCCAAAAACATTCAGTACTTC. This translates into CSVRGIDAKNIQYF. V gene TRBV29-1 combines with J gene TRBJ2-4; a weak D match, TRBD1 (6 bases). CDR1 and CDR2 from the germline V gene are SQVTM and ANQGSEA. Trimming removed 6 bases from V and 1 base from J, with 13 bases in between. The CDR3 is made up of 14 amino acids.

The chain uses TRBV7-9 and TRBJ2-7; D is undetermined. This CDR3 is built from 13 residues. V gave up 5 bases and J gave up 2 bases, with 10 bases separating them. Germline CDR1 reads SEHNR; CDR2 reads FQNEAQ (reference sequence). The CDR3 DNA is TGTGCCAGCAGCCCCGACATTACCTACGAGCAGTACTTC. It encodes CASSPDITYEQYF.

In its sample, this clonotype was seen a few times. V is TRBV12-3 or TRBV12-4 and J is TRBJ2-6; D not resolved. V lost 5 bases and J 6 bases, leaving 8 bases between the germline ends. The CDR3 totals 13 residues. In DNA, the CDR3 is TGTGCCAGCAGTATAGGTGCGGCCAACGTCCTGACTTTC. Its translation: CASSIGAANVLTF.

The V gene is TRBV5-1, the J gene TRBJ2-1; D call uncertain. The ends were cut back, 3 bases at V and 12 bases at J, with 10 bases in the middle. Germline assignment: CDR1 SGHRS and CDR2 YFSETQ. The CDR3 spans 11 residues. The CDR3 DNA is TGCGCCAGCAGCTCCTCGGCTGGGCAGTTCTTC. Its protein is CASSSSAGQFF.

This rearrangement joins TRBV4-2 to TRBJ1-1; D is unclear. Germline V gives CDR1 LGHNA, CDR2 YNFKEQ. The CDR3 consists of 17 residues. The V and J ends lost 2 bases and 6 bases respectively, with 22 bases between them. The CDR3 protein is CASSQSDASNAASEAFF. CDR3 nucleotide sequence: TGTGCCAGCAGCCAATCAGACGCATCAAACGCGGCTTCTGAAGCTTTCTTT.

The CDR3 region has the DNA TGTGCCAGCAACGTCCTCCTGAGGGACAATCAGCCCCAGCATTTT. It encodes CASNVLLRDNQPQHF. This sequence joins TRBV28 and TRBJ1-5; D is undetermined. Trimming left V 7 bases short and J 3 bases short, with 16 bases between. This CDR3 spans 15 amino acids. CDR1 and CDR2 from the germline V gene are MDHEN and SYDVKM. Together with reference TRBV28 and TRBJ1-5, the CDR3 gives the full variable domain: DVKVTQSSRYLVKRTGEKVFLECVQDMDHENMFWYRQDPGLGLRLIYFSYDVKMKEKGDIPEGYSVSREKKERFSLILESASTNQTSMYLCASNVLLRDNQPQHFGDGTRLSIL.

The V and J genes are TRBV20-1 and TRBJ2-5; TRBD2 agrees at 9 bases. V lost 1 base, J lost 7 bases, and 7 bases stayed unmatched. The CDR3 spans 14 residues. Germline V lookup: CDR1 DFQATT, CDR2 SNEGSKA (reference sequence). In DNA, the CDR3 is TGCAGTGCTAGAGCTAGCGGGGAGTCCAGGACCCAGTACTTC. Residues: CSARASGESRTQYF.

This clonotype was seen a handful of times. The chain couples TRBV24-1 to TRBJ2-1, with 9 bases that match TRBD2. The CDR3 loop spans 18 amino acids. Trimming at V came to 9 bases and at J to 3 bases, leaving 17 bases not matched to a gene. Germline loops: CDR1 KGHDR, CDR2 SFDVKD. CDR3 in DNA: TGTGCCACCCAGAGAACCATCTCTAGCGGGAAGGTCTACAATGAGCAGTTCTTC. Its protein product is CATQRTISSGKVYNEQFF.

Points on this clonotype: A read error may produce the germline difference seen at one junction end. The chain uses TRBV12-3 or TRBV12-4 and TRBJ1-5; no firm D call. This CDR3 has 17 amino acids. The CDR3 reads CGSSFFPLEGGNQPQHF. The CDR3 DNA sequence: TGTGGCAGCAGTTTTTTCCCTCTAGAGGGTGGCAATCAGCCCCAGCATTTT.

Only a few counts were recorded for this clonotype. The CDR3 spells CSVEVRGVTGYTF. CDR3 nucleotides: TGCAGCGTTGAAGTGAGGGGGGTAACTGGCTACACCTTC. This chain uses TRBV29-1 with TRBJ1-2, with D perhaps TRBD1 (6 bases). The germline gives CDR1 SQVTM, CDR2 ANQGSEA. CDR3 size: 13 residues. Trimming took 1 base from V and 7 from J, leaving 13 bases between them.

The chain combines TRBV12-3 or TRBV12-4 with TRBJ2-1, with D perhaps TRBD1 or TRBD2 (6 bases each). V lost 6 bases and J 9 bases, leaving 27 bases between the germline ends. The CDR3 length is 17 residues. The CDR3 sequence: CASSPPRGAAAISEQFF. CDR3 in DNA: TGTGCCAGCAGCCCCCCAAGGGGGGCGGCCGCAATAAGTGAGCAGTTCTTC.

Worth noting for this clonotype: One end of the junction fails to match germline, which may point to a read error. The chain employs TRBV29-1 and TRBJ2-5; D not certain. This CDR3 has 15 amino acids. CDR1 and CDR2 from the germline V gene are SQVTM and ANQGSEA. The CDR3 is CSVERIRAAQETRYF. CDR3 coding DNA: TGCAGCGTTGAAAGGATAAGGGCAGCCCAAGAGACCCGGTACTTC.

This clonotype has more than one count but fewer than ten. V is TRBV3-1 and J is TRBJ1-2; no definite D call. This CDR3 contains 14 residues. The V end was cut by 0 bases, the J end by 8 bases, with 13 bases between. The V gene's germline CDR1 is LGHDT and CDR2 YNNKEL (reference sequence). Written as DNA, the CDR3 is TGTGCCAGCAGCCAAGATCGGGGTACTCGCGGCTACACCTTC. It translates to CASSQDRGTRGYTF.